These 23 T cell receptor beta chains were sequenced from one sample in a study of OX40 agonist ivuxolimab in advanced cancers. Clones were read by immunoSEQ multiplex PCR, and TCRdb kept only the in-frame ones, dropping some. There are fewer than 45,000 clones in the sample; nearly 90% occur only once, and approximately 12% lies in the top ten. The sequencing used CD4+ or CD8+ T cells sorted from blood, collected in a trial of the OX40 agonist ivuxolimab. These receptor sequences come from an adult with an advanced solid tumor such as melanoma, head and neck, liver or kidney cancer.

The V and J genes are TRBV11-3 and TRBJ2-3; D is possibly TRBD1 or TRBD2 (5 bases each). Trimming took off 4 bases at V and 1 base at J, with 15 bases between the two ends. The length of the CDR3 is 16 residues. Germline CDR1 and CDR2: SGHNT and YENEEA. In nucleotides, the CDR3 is TGTGCCAGCAGCTCGGGGAAGGGGCGCGGCACAGATACGCAGTATTTT. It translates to CASSSGKGRGTDTQYF.

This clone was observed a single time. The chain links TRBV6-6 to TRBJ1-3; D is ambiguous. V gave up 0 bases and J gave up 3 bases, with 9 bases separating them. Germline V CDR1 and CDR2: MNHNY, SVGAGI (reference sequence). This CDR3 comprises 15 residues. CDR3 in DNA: TGTGCCAGCAGTTACTCTGCCAGCCTTGGAAACACCATATATTTT. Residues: CASSYSASLGNTIYF.

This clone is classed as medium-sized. CDR3 sequence: CASSDSTSGSNEQFF. As DNA, the CDR3 is TGTGCCAGCAGTGACTCGACTAGCGGGAGCAATGAGCAGTTCTTC. V and J are TRBV6-4 and TRBJ2-1; 12 bases align to TRBD2. V trimming: 0 bases; J trimming: 6 bases; junction bases outside the gene matches: 0. The CDR3 spans 15 residues. Germline CDR1 and CDR2: MRHNA and SNTAGT.

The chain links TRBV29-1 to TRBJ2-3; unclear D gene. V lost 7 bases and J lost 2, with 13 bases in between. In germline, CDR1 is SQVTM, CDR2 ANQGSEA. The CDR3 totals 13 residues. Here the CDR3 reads CSGDIKPTDTQYF. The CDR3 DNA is TGCAGCGGTGACATCAAGCCCACAGATACGCAGTATTTT.

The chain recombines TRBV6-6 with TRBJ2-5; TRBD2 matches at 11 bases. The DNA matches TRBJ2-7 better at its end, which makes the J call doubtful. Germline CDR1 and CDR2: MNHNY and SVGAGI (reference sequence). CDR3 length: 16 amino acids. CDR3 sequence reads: CASGLAGGPSTHEQYF. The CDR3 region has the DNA TGTGCCAGCGGGCTAGCGGGAGGCCCTTCGACCCACGAGCAGTACTTC.

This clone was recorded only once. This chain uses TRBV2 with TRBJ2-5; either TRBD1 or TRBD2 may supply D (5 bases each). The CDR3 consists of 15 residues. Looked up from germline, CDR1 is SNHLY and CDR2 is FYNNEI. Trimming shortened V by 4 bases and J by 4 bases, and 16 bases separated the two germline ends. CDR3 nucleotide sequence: TGTGCCAGCAGTGCAGACCAGGGTGGGGGAGAGACCCAGTACTTC. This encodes CASSADQGGGETQYF.

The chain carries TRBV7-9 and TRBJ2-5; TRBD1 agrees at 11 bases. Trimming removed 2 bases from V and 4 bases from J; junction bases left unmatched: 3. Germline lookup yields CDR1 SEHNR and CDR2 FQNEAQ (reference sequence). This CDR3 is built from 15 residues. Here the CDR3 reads CASSLWTGGAETQYF. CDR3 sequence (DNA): TGTGCCAGCAGCTTATGGACAGGGGGCGCAGAGACCCAGTACTTC.

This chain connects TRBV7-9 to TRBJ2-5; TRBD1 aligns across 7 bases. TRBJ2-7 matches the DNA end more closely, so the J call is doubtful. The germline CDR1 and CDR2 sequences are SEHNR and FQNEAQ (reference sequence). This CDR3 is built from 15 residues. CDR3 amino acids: CASSPEQGRSYEQYF. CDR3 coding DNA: TGTGCCAGCAGCCCAGAACAGGGGCGCTCCTACGAGCAGTACTTC.

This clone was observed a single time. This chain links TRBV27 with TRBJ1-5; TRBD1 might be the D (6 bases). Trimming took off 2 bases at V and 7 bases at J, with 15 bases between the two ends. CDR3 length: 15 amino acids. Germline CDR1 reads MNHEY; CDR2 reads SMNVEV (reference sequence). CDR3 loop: CASSLRSGAGQPQHF. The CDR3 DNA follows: TGTGCCAGCAGTTTACGTTCAGGGGCAGGCCAGCCCCAGCATTTT.

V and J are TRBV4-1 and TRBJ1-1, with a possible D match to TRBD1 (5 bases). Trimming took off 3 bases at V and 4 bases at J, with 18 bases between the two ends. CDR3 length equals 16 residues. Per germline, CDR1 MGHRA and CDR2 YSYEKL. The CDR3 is CASSHGKGSVGTEAFF. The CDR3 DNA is TGCGCCAGCAGCCACGGGAAGGGGTCCGTGGGCACTGAAGCTTTCTTT.

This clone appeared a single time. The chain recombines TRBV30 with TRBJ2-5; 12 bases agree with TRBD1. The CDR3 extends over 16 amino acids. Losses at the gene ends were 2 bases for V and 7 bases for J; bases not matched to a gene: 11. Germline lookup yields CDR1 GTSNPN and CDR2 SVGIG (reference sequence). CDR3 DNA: TGTGCCTGGAGTTCAGCCGGGACAGGGGGCTACGGGACCCAGTACTTC. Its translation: CAWSSAGTGGYGTQYF.

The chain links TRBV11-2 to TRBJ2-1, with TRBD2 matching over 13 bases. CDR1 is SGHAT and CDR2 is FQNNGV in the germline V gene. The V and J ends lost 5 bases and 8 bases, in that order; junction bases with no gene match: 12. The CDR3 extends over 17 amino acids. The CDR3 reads CASSVRLAGGRGDEQFF. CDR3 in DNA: TGTGCCAGCAGCGTCAGACTAGCGGGAGGCCGGGGCGATGAGCAGTTCTTC.

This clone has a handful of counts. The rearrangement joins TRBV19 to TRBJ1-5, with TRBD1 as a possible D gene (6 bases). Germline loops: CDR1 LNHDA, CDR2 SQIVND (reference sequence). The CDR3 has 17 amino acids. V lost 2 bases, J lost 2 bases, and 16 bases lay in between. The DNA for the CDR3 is TGTGCCAGTAGTATAAAGGGTCGGGGGCGAGGCAATCAGCCCCAGCATTTT. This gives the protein CASSIKGRGRGNQPQHF.

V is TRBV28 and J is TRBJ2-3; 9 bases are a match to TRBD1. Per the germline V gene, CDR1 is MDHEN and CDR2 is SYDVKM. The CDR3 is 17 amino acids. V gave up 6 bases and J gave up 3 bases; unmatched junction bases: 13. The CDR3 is CASRTGGLSIVTDTQYF. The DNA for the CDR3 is TGTGCCAGCAGAACAGGGGGCCTTTCGATAGTGACAGATACGCAGTATTTT.

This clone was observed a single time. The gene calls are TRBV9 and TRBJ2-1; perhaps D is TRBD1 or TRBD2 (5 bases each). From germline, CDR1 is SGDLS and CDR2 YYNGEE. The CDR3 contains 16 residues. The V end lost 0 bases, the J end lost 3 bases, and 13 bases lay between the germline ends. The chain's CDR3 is CASSVGSGRSYNEQFF. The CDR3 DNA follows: TGTGCCAGCAGCGTAGGGTCGGGGCGGAGCTACAATGAGCAGTTCTTC.

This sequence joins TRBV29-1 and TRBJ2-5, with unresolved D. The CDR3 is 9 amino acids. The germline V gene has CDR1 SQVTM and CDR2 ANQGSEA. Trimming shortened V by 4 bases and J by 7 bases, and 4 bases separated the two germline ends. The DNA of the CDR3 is TGCAGCGTTGGCGGGACCCAGTACTTC. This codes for CSVGGTQYF.

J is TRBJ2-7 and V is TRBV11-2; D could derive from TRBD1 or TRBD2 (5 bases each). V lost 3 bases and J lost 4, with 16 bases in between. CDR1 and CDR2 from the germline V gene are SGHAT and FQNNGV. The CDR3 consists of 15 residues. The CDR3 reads CASSFFSGTKYEQYF. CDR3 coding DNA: TGTGCCAGCAGCTTTTTTTCCGGGACCAAGTACGAGCAGTACTTC. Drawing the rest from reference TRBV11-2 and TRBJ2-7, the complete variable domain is EAGVAQSPRYKIIEKRQSVAFWCNPISGHATLYWYQQILGQGPKLLIQFQNNGVVDDSQLPKDRFSAERLKGVDSTLKIQPAKLEDSAVYLCASSFFSGTKYEQYFGPGTRLTVT.

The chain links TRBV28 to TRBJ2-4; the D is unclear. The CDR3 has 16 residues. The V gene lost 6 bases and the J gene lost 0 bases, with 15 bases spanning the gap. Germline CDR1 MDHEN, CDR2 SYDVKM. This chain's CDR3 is CASSHDLVLAKNIQYF. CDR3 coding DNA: TGTGCCAGCAGCCACGACTTGGTCCTAGCCAAAAACATTCAGTACTTC.

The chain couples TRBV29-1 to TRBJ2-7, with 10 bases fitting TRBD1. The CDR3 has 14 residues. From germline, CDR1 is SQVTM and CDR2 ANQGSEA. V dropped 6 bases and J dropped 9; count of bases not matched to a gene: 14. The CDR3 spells CSVTPTGGSTGQYF. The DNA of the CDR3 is TGCAGCGTAACACCGACAGGGGGCTCTACCGGGCAGTACTTC.

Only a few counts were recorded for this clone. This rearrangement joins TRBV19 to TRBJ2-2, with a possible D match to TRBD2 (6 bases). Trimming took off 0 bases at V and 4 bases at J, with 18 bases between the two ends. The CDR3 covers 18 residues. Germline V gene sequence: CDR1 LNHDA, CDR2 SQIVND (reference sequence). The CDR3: CASSIDRSPGEFTGELFF. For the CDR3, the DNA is TGTGCCAGTAGTATAGATAGGAGTCCGGGGGAGTTCACCGGGGAGCTGTTTTTT.

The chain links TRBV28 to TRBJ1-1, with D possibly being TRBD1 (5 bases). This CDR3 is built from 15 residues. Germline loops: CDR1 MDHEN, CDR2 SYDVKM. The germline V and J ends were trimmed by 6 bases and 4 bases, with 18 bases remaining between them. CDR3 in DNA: TGTGCCAGCAGGCAAACGCGGGGGATAAGCACTGAAGCTTTCTTT. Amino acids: CASRQTRGISTEAFF.

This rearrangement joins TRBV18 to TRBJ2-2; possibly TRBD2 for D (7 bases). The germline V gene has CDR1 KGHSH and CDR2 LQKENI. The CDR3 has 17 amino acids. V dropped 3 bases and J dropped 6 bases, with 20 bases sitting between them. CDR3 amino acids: CASSPRGHLRTAGELFF. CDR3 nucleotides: TGTGCCAGCTCACCGCGGGGGCATCTCCGAACGGCCGGGGAGCTGTTTTTT.

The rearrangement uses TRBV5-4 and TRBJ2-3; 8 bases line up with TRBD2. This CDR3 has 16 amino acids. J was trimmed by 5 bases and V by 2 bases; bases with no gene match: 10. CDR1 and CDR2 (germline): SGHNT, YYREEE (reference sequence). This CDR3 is CASSLGAPGGVDTQYF. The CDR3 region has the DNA TGTGCCAGCAGCTTAGGAGCGCCGGGAGGGGTAGATACGCAGTATTTT.